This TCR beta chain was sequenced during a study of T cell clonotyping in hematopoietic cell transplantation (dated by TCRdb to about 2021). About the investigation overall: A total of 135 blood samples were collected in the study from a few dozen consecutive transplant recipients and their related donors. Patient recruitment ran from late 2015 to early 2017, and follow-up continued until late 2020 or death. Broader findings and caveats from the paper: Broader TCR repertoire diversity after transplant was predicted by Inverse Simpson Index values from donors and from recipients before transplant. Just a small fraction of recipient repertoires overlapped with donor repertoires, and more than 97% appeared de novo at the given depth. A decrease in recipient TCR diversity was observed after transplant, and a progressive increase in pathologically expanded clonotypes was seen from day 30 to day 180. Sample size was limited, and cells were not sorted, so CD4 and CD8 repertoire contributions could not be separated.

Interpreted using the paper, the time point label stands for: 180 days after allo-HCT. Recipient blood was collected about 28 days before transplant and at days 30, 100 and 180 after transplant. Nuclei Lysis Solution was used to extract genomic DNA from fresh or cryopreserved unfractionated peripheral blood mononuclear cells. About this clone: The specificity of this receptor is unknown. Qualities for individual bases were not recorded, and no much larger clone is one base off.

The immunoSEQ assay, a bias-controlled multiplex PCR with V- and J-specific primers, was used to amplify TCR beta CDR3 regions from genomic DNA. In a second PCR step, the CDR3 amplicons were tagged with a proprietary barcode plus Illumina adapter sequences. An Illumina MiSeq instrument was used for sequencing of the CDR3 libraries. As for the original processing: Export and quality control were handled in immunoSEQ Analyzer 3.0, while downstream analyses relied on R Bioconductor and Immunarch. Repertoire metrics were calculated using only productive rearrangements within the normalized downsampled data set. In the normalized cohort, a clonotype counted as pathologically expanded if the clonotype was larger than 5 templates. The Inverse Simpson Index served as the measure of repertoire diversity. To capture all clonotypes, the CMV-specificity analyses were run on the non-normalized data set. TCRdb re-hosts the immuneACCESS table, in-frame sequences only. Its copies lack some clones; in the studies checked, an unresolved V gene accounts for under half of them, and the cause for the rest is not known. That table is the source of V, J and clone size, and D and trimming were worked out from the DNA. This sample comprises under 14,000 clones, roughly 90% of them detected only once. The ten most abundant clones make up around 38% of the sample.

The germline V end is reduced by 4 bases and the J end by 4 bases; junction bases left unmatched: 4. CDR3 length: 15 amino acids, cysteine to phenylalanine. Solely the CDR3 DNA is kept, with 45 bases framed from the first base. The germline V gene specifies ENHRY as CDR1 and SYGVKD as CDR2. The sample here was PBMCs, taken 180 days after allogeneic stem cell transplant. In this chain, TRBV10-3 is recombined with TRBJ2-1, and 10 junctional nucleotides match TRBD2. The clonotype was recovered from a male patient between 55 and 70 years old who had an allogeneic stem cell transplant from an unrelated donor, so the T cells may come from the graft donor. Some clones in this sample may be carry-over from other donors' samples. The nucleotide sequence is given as TGTGCCATCAGTGTTTCAGCGGGGGGGTACAATGAGCAGTTCTTC. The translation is CAISVSAGGYNEQFF.